This T cell receptor beta chain was recovered during a study of early T cells in non-severe SARS-CoV-2 infection. Across the study: The authors sequenced bulk RNA from unsorted whole blood, leaving chains unpaired.

Germline loops: CDR1 MGHDK, CDR2 SYGVNS. This CDR3 has 16 amino acids. Germline trimming cut 7 bases from V and 2 bases from J; bases unmatched to any gene: 13. As part of library construction, unique molecular identifiers were attached to individual cDNA molecules. A single record per CDR3 protein comes from TCRdb applying MiXCR to the 5' RACE reads. The profile shows around 35,000 distinct CDR3 sequences, 5.9% of them singletons. Study-wide findings and caveats: The matching step, a VDJdb search, favored anti-spike CD8 responses and missed private and CD4 specificities.

There are many counts of this clonotype. What it binds is unknown. The sample taken for sequencing was whole blood. This chain links TRBV25-1 with TRBJ2-5; 7 bases are shared with TRBD2. This receptor was taken from an adult who was a healthcare worker with PCR-confirmed SARS-CoV-2 infection or an uninfected control (not recorded which). CDR3 region: CASTYGGAGFQETQYF. The CDR3 bases are TGTGCCAGCACCTACGGAGGAGCGGGATTTCAAGAGACCCAGTACTTC.